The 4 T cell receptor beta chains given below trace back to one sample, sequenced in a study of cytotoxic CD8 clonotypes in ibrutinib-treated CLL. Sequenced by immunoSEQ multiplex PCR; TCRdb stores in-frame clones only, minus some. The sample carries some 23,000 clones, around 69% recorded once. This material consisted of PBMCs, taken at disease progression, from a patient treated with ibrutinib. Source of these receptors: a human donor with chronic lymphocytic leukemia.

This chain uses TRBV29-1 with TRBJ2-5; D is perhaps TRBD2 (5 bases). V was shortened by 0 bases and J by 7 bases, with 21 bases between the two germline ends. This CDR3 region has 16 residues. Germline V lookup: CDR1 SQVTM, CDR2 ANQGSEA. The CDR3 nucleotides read TGCAGCGTTGAAGATCTGGTGGGTGCGGGCCGTGGGACCCAGTACTTC. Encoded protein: CSVEDLVGAGRGTQYF.

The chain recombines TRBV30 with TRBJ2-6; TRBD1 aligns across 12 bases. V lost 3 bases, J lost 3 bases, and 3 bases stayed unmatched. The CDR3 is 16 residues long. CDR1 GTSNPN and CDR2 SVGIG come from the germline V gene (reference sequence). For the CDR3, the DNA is TGTGCCTGGAGCAGGGACAGGGGGCGTGGGGCCAACGTCCTGACTTTC. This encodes CAWSRDRGRGANVLTF.

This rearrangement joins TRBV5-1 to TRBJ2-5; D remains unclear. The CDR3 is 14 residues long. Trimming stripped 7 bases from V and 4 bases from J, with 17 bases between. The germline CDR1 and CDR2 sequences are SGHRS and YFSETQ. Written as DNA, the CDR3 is TGCGCCAGCTATAATCCACCGGGTAGAGAGACCCAGTACTTC. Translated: CASYNPPGRETQYF.

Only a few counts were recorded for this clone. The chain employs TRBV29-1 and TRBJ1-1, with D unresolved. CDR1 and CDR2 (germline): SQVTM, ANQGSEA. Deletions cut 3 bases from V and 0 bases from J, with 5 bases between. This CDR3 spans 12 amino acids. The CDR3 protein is CSVDTLNTEAFF. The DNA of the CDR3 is TGCAGCGTTGACACCTTGAACACTGAAGCTTTCTTT.